These T cell receptor beta chains were read from a single sample in a study of cytomegalovirus exposure and HLA in healthy donors. Only in-frame clones appear in the TCRdb table, and some are missing; sequencing was by immunoSEQ multiplex PCR. The top ten clones hold roughly 5% of a sample with 70,000 to 90,000 clones, about 66% of them seen once. Sequenced input: PBMCs. Receptor source: a man aged 60 to 75 in good health and CMV-seropositive. CDR3s include the opening cysteine and the closing phenylalanine or tryptophan. D genes are given only for firm matches. Rows give clone size only sometimes, using once, few, many, or a class for an expanded clone.

V gene	D gene	J gene	clone size	CDR3 protein	CDR3 DNA
TRBV7-6	NA	TRBJ2-1	once	CASSLGAPNNEQFF	TGTGCCAGCAGCTTAGGAGCGCCCAACAATGAGCAGTTCTTC
TRBV2	TRBD1	TRBJ1-1	once	CASRAGQGARGNTEAFF	TGTGCCAGCAGGGCGGGACAGGGGGCGCGGGGGAACACTGAAGCTTTCTTT
TRBV2	NA	TRBJ2-1	NA	CASFPVVGGNEQFF	TGTGCCAGCTTCCCGGTGGTTGGGGGGAATGAGCAGTTCTTC
TRBV2	NA	TRBJ2-2	NA	CASSEHRANTGELFF	TGTGCCAGCAGTGAGCACAGGGCGAACACCGGGGAGCTGTTTTTT
TRBV5-1	NA	TRBJ1-2	few	CASSLNTFYGYTF	TGCGCCAGCAGCTTAAACACCTTCTATGGCTACACCTTC
TRBV5-1	TRBD2	TRBJ2-1	NA	CASSLGSGGYNEQFF	TGCGCCAGCAGCTTGGGGAGCGGGGGATACAATGAGCAGTTCTTC
TRBV28	NA	TRBJ2-1	once	CASSLEARRDEQFF	TGTGCCAGCAGTTTAGAGGCGAGGCGGGATGAGCAGTTCTTC
TRBV27	NA	TRBJ1-2	few	CASSLSGAGGYTF	TGTGCCAGCAGTTTATCGGGGGCAGGGGGCTACACCTTC
TRBV5-5	TRBD1	TRBJ1-6	NA	CASSLAWGQNSPLHF	TGTGCCAGCAGCTTGGCCTGGGGACAGAATTCACCCCTCCACTTT
TRBV2	TRBD2	TRBJ2-7	NA	CASSFIFGTSNYEQYF	TGTGCCAGCAGTTTTATATTCGGGACTAGTAACTACGAGCAGTACTTC
TRBV19	NA	TRBJ2-2	few	CATRNFTGNTGELFF	TGTGCCACCCGAAACTTTACAGGGAACACCGGGGAGCTGTTTTTT
TRBV4-1	TRBD2	TRBJ2-3	NA	CASSQDPGGASDTQYF	TGCGCCAGCAGCCAAGATCCCGGGGGGGCGTCAGATACGCAGTATTTT
TRBV5-1	NA	TRBJ2-5	NA	CASSGGGLLETQYF	TGCGCCAGCAGTGGGGGCGGTCTATTAGAGACCCAGTACTTC
TRBV15	NA	TRBJ2-2	NA	CATSREFWRGPNTGELFF	TGTGCCACCAGCAGAGAATTCTGGCGGGGCCCGAACACCGGGGAGCTGTTTTTT
TRBV5-1	NA	TRBJ2-2	NA	CASSLGEGDTGELFF	TGCGCCAGCAGCTTGGGTGAGGGAGATACCGGGGAGCTGTTTTTT
TRBV10-3	NA	TRBJ2-2	NA	CAVSLDTGELFF	TGTGCCGTCTCCCTAGACACCGGGGAGCTGTTTTTT
TRBV10-1	NA	TRBJ2-3	once	CASSESRVKGTDTQYF	TGCGCCAGCAGTGAGTCGAGGGTAAAGGGCACAGATACGCAGTATTTT
TRBV11-2	NA	TRBJ2-5	few	CASSLDPGRQPQETQYF	TGTGCCAGCAGCTTAGACCCAGGCCGTCAGCCCCAAGAGACCCAGTACTTC
TRBV11-2	NA	TRBJ2-5	NA	CASSSFLGDQETQYF	TGTGCCAGCAGCTCCTTTCTGGGAGACCAAGAGACCCAGTACTTC
TRBV27	NA	TRBJ2-3	NA	CASSSQGTTDTQYF	TGTGCCAGCTCCTCCCAGGGAACCACAGATACGCAGTATTTT
TRBV11-2	NA	TRBJ2-5	once	CASSPSQARQETQYF	TGTGCCAGCAGCCCCTCCCAGGCGCGCCAAGAGACCCAGTACTTC
TRBV30	NA	TRBJ2-5	NA	CAWSLGTYQETQYF	TGTGCCTGGAGTTTGGGCACCTACCAAGAGACCCAGTACTTC
TRBV7-9	NA	TRBJ2-5	NA	CASSLAVAGQETQYF	TGTGCCAGCAGCTTAGCGGTGGCGGGGCAAGAGACCCAGTACTTC
TRBV28	TRBD2	TRBJ2-1	NA	CASSPTSGSFNEQFF	TGTGCCAGCAGTCCAACTAGCGGGAGTTTCAATGAGCAGTTCTTC
TRBV5-1	TRBD1	TRBJ1-2	once	CASSPQGVPGYTF	TGCGCCAGCAGCCCCCAGGGGGTGCCTGGCTACACCTTC
TRBV5-5	NA	TRBJ2-7	NA	CASSPSSWDNYEQYF	TGTGCCAGCAGCCCATCCTCTTGGGACAACTACGAGCAGTACTTC
TRBV19	TRBD2	TRBJ2-7	NA	CASSQTSGGAVENEQYF	TGTGCCAGTAGTCAGACTAGCGGGGGGGCGGTGGAAAACGAGCAGTACTTC
TRBV27	NA	TRBJ2-7	NA	CASSFGARGYEQYF	TGTGCCAGCAGTTTCGGAGCAAGGGGCTACGAGCAGTACTTC
TRBV4-1	TRBD1	TRBJ1-4	NA	CASSLFPVGQGGTNEKLFF	TGCGCCAGCAGCCTGTTCCCCGTCGGACAGGGAGGAACTAATGAAAAACTGTTTTTT
TRBV27	TRBD2	TRBJ2-6	NA	CATSGLAGGYGANVLTF	TGTGCCACCTCCGGACTAGCGGGAGGCTATGGGGCCAACGTCCTGACTTTC
TRBV2	NA	TRBJ2-7	NA	CASSAQAGGQYF	TGTGCCAGCAGTGCCCAGGCCGGAGGGCAGTACTTC
TRBV19	TRBD2	TRBJ2-2	once	CASSRLAGAGTGELFF	TGTGCCAGTAGTAGACTAGCGGGAGCCGGAACCGGGGAGCTGTTTTTT
TRBV28	NA	TRBJ2-1	NA	CASIWAGTYNEQFF	TGTGCCAGCATATGGGCGGGGACCTACAATGAGCAGTTCTTC
TRBV5-1	TRBD2	TRBJ2-3	NA	CASNGGLAVASSTDTQYF	TGCGCCAGCAACGGCGGGCTAGCGGTCGCTTCTAGCACAGATACGCAGTATTTT
TRBV4-1	NA	TRBJ2-1	NA	CASTLYNEQFF	TGCGCCAGCACCCTGTACAATGAGCAGTTCTTC
TRBV5-1	NA	TRBJ2-7	few	CASSLEAGRTYEQYF	TGCGCCAGCAGCCTGGAGGCAGGCCGTACCTACGAGCAGTACTTC
TRBV28	TRBD2	TRBJ2-5	NA	CASTTSGGAVTQYF	TGTGCCAGCACTACTAGCGGGGGAGCCGTAACCCAGTACTTC
TRBV11-1	NA	TRBJ2-5	NA	CASSLGQGGETQYF	TGTGCCAGCAGCTTAGGACAGGGAGGCGAGACCCAGTACTTC
TRBV5-6	TRBD1	TRBJ2-3	few	CASSLRSGTAADTQYF	TGTGCCAGCAGCTTAAGAAGTGGGACAGCGGCAGATACGCAGTATTTT
TRBV30	NA	TRBJ1-4	NA	CAWAAGMGGNEKLFF	TGTGCCTGGGCGGCGGGGATGGGCGGGAATGAAAAACTGTTTTTT
TRBV7-6	NA	TRBJ2-1	NA	CASSSPSEGNEQFF	TGTGCCAGCAGCTCCCCTAGCGAGGGCAATGAGCAGTTCTTC
TRBV6-1	NA	TRBJ1-3	NA	CASSPYGGSGNTIYF	TGTGCCAGCAGTCCCTACGGGGGGTCTGGAAACACCATATATTTT
TRBV7-9	NA	TRBJ2-1	few	CASSLPGAAGNLRNEQFF	TGTGCCAGCAGCTTACCAGGGGCGGCCGGAAATCTGCGGAATGAGCAGTTCTTC
TRBV2	NA	TRBJ2-7	NA	CASSLGRVGDEQYF	TGTGCCAGCTCCCTGGGCAGGGTGGGCGACGAGCAGTACTTC